This TCR beta chain was retrieved from a study of blood T cell repertoires in COVID-19. About the research overall: Material from acute and convalescent COVID-19 was sourced from the United States, Italy and Spain. PBMCs, B-cell-depleted T cells, or T cells provided the cDNA or gDNA that made up the material.

V shed 6 bases and J shed 6 bases, with 15 bases lying between them. This CDR3 comprises 13 residues. Germline CDR1 and CDR2: MNHEY and SVGAGI. The table came from immunoSEQ multiplex PCR; TCRdb's copy has only in-frame clones and leaves some out. The sample includes hundreds of thousands of clones, 84% seen only once; the top ten take around 9.2%. The genes are TRBV6-5 and TRBJ2-7; weak D call: TRBD1 (5 bases). The TCR was taken from a human donor in a cohort sampled during active COVID-19. Sequencing was carried out using peripheral blood. This CDR3 reads CASSRYDSTEQYF. CDR3 coding DNA: TGTGCCAGCAGCCGTTACGACAGCACCGAGCAGTACTTC.